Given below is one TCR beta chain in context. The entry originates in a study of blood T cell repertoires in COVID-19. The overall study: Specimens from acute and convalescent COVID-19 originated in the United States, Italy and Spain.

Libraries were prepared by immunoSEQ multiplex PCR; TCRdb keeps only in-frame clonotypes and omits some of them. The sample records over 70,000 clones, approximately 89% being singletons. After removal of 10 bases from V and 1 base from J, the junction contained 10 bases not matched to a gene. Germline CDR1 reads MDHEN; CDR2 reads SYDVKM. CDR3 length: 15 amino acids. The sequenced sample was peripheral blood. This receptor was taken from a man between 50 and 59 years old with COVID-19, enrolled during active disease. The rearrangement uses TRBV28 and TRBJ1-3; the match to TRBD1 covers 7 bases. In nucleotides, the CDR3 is TGTGCCACCCGACAGGGAAGCGCATCTGGAAACACCATATATTTT. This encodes CATRQGSASGNTIYF.